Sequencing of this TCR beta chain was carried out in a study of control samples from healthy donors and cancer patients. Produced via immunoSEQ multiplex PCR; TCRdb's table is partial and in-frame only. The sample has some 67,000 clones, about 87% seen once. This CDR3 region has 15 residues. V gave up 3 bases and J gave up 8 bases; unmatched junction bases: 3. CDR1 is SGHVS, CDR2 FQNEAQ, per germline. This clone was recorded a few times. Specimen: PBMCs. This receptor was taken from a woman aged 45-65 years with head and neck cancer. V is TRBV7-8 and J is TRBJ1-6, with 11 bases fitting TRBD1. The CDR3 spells CASSLDRGLYSPLHF. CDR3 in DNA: TGTGCCAGCAGCTTGGACAGGGGGCTTTATTCACCCCTCCACTTT.